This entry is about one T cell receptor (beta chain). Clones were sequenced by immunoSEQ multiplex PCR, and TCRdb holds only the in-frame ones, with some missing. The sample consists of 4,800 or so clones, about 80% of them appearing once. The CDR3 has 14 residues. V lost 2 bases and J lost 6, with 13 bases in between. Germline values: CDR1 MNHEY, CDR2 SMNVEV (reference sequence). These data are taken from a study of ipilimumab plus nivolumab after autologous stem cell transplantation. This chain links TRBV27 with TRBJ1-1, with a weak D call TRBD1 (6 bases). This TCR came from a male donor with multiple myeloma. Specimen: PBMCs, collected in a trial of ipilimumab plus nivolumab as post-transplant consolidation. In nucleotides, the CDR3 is TGTGCCAGCAGTTTAATTGGGGGCAAGCCTGAAGCTTTCTTT. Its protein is CASSLIGGKPEAFF.